This T cell receptor beta chain came from a study of response to subunit inactivated influenza vaccine. In its sample, this clonotype was seen many times. TCRdb re-analysed the RT-PCR reads in MiXCR, keeping a single row per CDR3 protein. Altogether under 850,000 distinct CDR3 sequences are present, around 18% being singletons, with the ten largest covering 11%. The CDR3 is 16 residues long. V lost 0 bases to trimming and J lost 4 bases, with 14 bases between them. In germline, CDR1 is SGHRS, CDR2 YFSETQ. This clonotype originated in a man aged 45 to 65 who received an inactivated influenza vaccine. Source: PBMCs from blood, taken more than 4 days after vaccination. The chain links TRBV5-1 to TRBJ2-1; D not resolved. CDR3 sequence (DNA): TGCGCCAGCAGCTTGGCGGTAGGAGTCGGTTACAATGAGCAGTTCTTC. This sequence encodes CASSLAVGVGYNEQFF.